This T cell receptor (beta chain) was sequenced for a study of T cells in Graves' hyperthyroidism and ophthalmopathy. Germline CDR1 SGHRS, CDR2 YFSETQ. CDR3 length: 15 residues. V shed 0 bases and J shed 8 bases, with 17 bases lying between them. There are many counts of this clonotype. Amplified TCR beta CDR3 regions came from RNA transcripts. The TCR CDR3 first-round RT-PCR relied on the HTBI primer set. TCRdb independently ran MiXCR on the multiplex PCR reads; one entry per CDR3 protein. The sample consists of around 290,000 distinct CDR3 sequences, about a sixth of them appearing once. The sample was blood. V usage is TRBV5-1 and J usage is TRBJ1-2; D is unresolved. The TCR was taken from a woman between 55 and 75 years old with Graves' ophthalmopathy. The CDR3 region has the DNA TGCGCCAGCAGCTTGGTTGGAACCGATTCTATGGGCTACACCTTC. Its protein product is CASSLVGTDSMGYTF.